Sequencing of this TCR beta chain was carried out in a study of T cell responses to AZD1222 COVID-19 vaccine (dated by TCRdb to about 2021). In terms of the full investigation: AZD1222 recipients with second doses at about 4 weeks or about 12 weeks were pooled, because spike-specific TCR depth and breadth did not differ between schedules. TCR sequencing covered over 230 trial participants: about 210 given two doses of AZD1222 and 26 given two doses of MenACWY control vaccine. Trial participants were enrolled into age subgroups of 18-55, 56-69 and 70-plus years, which contained about 150, 27 and 61 TCR-sequenced participants, respectively.

As for this clone: The antigen it binds to is not known. No base qualities exist here, and no much larger clone lies one base off it.

This sample's time point label indicates: baseline before first vaccination. The vaccinee samples were drawn from two UK trials, COV001 and COV002, one of which was a single-blind randomized controlled phase 2/3 trial testing AZD1222 (ChAdOx1 nCoV-19) in healthy adults. For TCRbeta chain sequencing, PBMC samples from trial participants were taken at day 0 and at day 28 after the second dose. Beyond this particular receptor, the publication reports: Conclusions about previously exposed vaccinees are limited, since just 5 or 6 AZD1222 recipients were seropositive for SARS-CoV-2 at baseline. Participants were mostly white British and included more females than males, and it was suggested by the authors that clonal diversity may have been underestimated. Spike-specific TCR breadth and depth rose significantly after two AZD1222 doses compared with day 0 and with MenACWY recipients. Nearly half of unique spike-specific TCRs reportedly recognized epitopes outside regions mutated in the B.1.351 and B.1.1.7 variants. CD4 TCRs associated with the vaccine covered the entire spike protein, and the dominant responses were in regions 160-218 and 743-854. In the small 56-69-year group, the increase in depth fell short of significance, most likely because of low power. Because no day 14 peak-response samples were available, the repertoires could be characterized only after the peak T cell response.

The CDR3 regions of human TCRbeta chains were analyzed by immunosequencing. The study's processing was this. Repertoire TCRs were matched against a reference library of SARS-CoV-2-specific TCRs generated with the MIRA antigen-specificity platform. Breadth was defined as the fraction of unique TCRs that were SARS-CoV-2-associated. Depth was defined as the fraction of total T cells that were SARS-CoV-2-associated. Using the MIRA data, each spike-specific TCR was mapped to the spike region that the TCR reacts to and placed in a CD4 or CD8 class. Log10-transformed breadth and depth values were compared by one-way ANOVA with Sidak's multiple comparisons tests. Imported from immuneACCESS, the table was reduced by TCRdb to in-frame sequences with V and J called. These copies leave out some clones; in studies compared against another copy, an unresolved V gene accounts for under half, and the cause of the remainder is not known. The DNA gave D and trimming, while V, J and clone size come from that table. The sample table records around 260,000 clones; about 92% of these occur just once. 0.55% of the sample lies in the top ten.

V lost 6 bases and J lost 9 bases, and the count of bases not matched to a germline gene is 4. Inclusive of the bounding cysteine and phenylalanine, the CDR3 is 12 residues long. The DNA shown is the 36-base CDR3, in frame from base 1. The germline V gene provides CDR1 MNHEY and CDR2 SVGAGI. The receptor was isolated from an adult in good health. Sequences were derived from peripheral blood, sampled on day 0 of AZD1222 vaccination. The chain links TRBV6-5 with TRBJ2-1, with 8 middle bases fitting TRBD1. The DNA is as follows: TGTGCCAGCAGAGCAGGGGGCGGTGAGCAGTTCTTC. This yields the protein CASRAGGGEQFF.